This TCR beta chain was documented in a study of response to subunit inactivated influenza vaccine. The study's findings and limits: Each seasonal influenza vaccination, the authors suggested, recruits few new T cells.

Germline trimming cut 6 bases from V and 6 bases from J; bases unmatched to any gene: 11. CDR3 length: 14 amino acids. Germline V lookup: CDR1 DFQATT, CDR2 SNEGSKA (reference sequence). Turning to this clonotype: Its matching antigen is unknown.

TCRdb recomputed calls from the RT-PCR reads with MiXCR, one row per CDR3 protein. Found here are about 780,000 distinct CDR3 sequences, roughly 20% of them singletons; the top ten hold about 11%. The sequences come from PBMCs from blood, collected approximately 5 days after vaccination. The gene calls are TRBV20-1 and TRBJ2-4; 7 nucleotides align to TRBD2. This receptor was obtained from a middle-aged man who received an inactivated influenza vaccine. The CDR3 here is CSALRPSGGNIQYF. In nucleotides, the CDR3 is TGCAGTGCCCTCCGACCTAGCGGCGGAAACATTCAGTACTTC.